This TCR beta chain appears in the sequencing data of a study of T-cell reconstitution after alpha-beta-depleted transplantation in children. Study-level results: Expanded clones from the graft, numbering several hundred, reportedly supplied alpha-beta T cells about two months after transplant. T-cell counts and diversity at one year following transplant were attributed mainly to newly produced T cells. Some patients showed high day-60 TCRbeta diversity, which derived from surviving recipient T cells and thymic progenitors.

The authors prepared the TCRbeta library with unique molecular identifiers. TCRdb recomputed calls from the PCR reads with MiXCR, one row per CDR3 protein. The sample lists roughly 100,000 distinct CDR3 sequences, roughly 6% occurring once. CDR1 and CDR2 from the germline V gene are DFQATT and SNEGSKA (reference sequence). The CDR3 is 13 amino acids. The junction had 1 base not matched to a gene; V was cut back by 2 bases and J by 3 bases. This clonotype was recorded at least ten times. What it binds is unknown. Sample: PBMCs, mostly from graft donor cells, taken 60 days after TCRalphabeta/CD19-depleted stem cell transplant. The V and J genes are TRBV20-1 and TRBJ2-3; 8 bases fit TRBD2. The clonotype originates from a female patient aged 2 to 10 who had a stem cell transplant for Fanconi anemia, so the T cells may come from the graft donor. For the CDR3, the DNA is TGCAGTGCTAGAAAGCGGGGGACAGATACGCAGTATTTT. The encoded protein is CSARKRGTDTQYF.